One and the same sample provided the 15 T cell receptor beta chains below, sequenced in a study of cytomegalovirus exposure and HLA in healthy donors. Primers for the PCR totalled 60 Vbeta and 13 Jbeta. The data were produced by immunoSEQ multiplex PCR, yet TCRdb's version contains in-frame clones alone and is incomplete. The sample lists some 270,000 clones, about 80% occurring once. Sequencing input: PBMCs. The receptors derive from a girl aged 2 to 10 in good health and CMV-seronegative.

The chain has TRBV27 and TRBJ2-7; TRBD2 aligns across 9 bases. The CDR3 has 15 residues. The trim removed 4 bases at V and 4 bases at J, leaving 8 bases unmatched. Per germline, CDR1 MNHEY and CDR2 SMNVEV (reference sequence). CDR3 protein: CASSSPGLASYEQYF. In DNA, the CDR3 is TGTGCCAGCAGTTCACCGGGACTAGCTAGTTACGAGCAGTACTTC.

The chain uses TRBV28 and TRBJ1-5, with D unresolved. The CDR3 sequence is 13 residues long. V lost 5 bases and J 5 bases, leaving 10 bases between the germline ends. Germline V gives CDR1 MDHEN, CDR2 SYDVKM. CDR3 loop: CASSTPGHQPQHF. The CDR3 nucleotides are TGTGCCAGCAGTACGCCAGGTCATCAGCCCCAGCATTTT.

This chain joins TRBV6-1 and TRBJ1-1; D is uncertain. Between the trimmed V and J ends, which lost 7 bases and 3 bases, there was a span of 6 bases. This CDR3 comprises 11 residues. Germline assignment: CDR1 MNHNS and CDR2 SASEGT. The CDR3, as DNA: TGTGCCAGCACGGGTGACACTGAAGCTTTCTTT. As protein: CASTGDTEAFF.

The CDR3 DNA is TGTGCCACCGGGGATTCGGACAGGGGTAACTATGGCTACACCTTC. Residues: CATGDSDRGNYGYTF. The chain has TRBV2 and TRBJ1-2; 9 bases line up with TRBD1. The CDR3 sequence is 15 residues long. J was trimmed by 1 base and V by 10 bases; bases with no gene match: 10. Per the germline V gene, CDR1 is SNHLY and CDR2 is FYNNEI. Full variable domain (outside the CDR3, taken from reference TRBV2 and TRBJ1-2): EPEVTQTPSHQVTQMGQEVILRCVPISNHLYFYWYRQILGQKVEFLVSFYNNEISEKSEIFDDQFSVERPDGSNFTLKIRSTKLEDSAMYFCATGDSDRGNYGYTFGSGTRLTVV.

The chain joins TRBV18 to TRBJ1-1; 7 bases are a match to TRBD1. Germline CDR1 KGHSH, CDR2 LQKENI. V lost 4 bases and J lost 3; bases outside the gene matches: 2. The CDR3 spans 13 residues. The CDR3 reads CASSHRGYTEAFF. The CDR3 DNA follows: TGTGCCAGCTCACACAGGGGTTACACTGAAGCTTTCTTT.

This chain links TRBV6-5 with TRBJ2-7; 8 nucleotides line up with TRBD2. Germline CDR1 reads MNHEY; CDR2 reads SVGAGI. V gave up 2 bases and J gave up 4 bases; unmatched junction bases: 4. This CDR3 comprises 14 residues. CDR3 loop: CASSYNAGGYEQYF. CDR3 coding DNA: TGTGCCAGCAGTTACAACGCGGGAGGTTACGAGCAGTACTTC.

V and J are TRBV2 and TRBJ1-2, with 9 bases aligning to TRBD1. The CDR3 consists of 14 residues. The trim removed 6 bases at V and 6 bases at J, leaving 8 bases unmatched. Germline lookup yields CDR1 SNHLY and CDR2 FYNNEI. The CDR3 spells CASRRTGDSDGYTF. The CDR3 DNA sequence: TGTGCCAGCAGGCGGACAGGGGATAGTGATGGCTACACCTTC.

The chain recombines TRBV29-1 with TRBJ1-2; 7 bases are a match to TRBD1. Germline V CDR1 and CDR2: SQVTM, ANQGSEA. The CDR3 has 14 residues. J was trimmed by 4 bases and V by 0 bases; bases with no gene match: 5. The CDR3 loop reads CSVEEQQGLYGYTF. The CDR3 DNA is TGCAGCGTTGAAGAACAACAGGGGCTCTATGGCTACACCTTC.

This chain joins TRBV18 and TRBJ2-7; 7 bases fit TRBD2. Germline V gene data show CDR1 as KGHSH and CDR2 as LQKENI. Trimming took 4 bases from V and 2 from J; bases not matched to a gene: 11. The CDR3 has 16 residues. The CDR3 DNA sequence: TGTGCCAGCTCACGCGGGAGAGGGCTCGGCACCTACGAGCAGTACTTC. This gives the protein CASSRGRGLGTYEQYF.

The chain employs TRBV7-7 and TRBJ2-7; 7 nucleotides align to TRBD1. This CDR3 is 13 amino acids long. The germline CDR1 and CDR2 sequences are SSHAT and FNYEAQ (reference sequence). Trimming removed 5 bases from V and 4 bases from J; junction bases left unmatched: 5. The CDR3 is CASSRDSGYEQYF. CDR3 DNA: TGTGCCAGCAGCCGGGACAGTGGGTACGAGCAGTACTTC.

The gene calls are TRBV5-8 and TRBJ2-7; no firm D call. This CDR3 spans 15 amino acids. Germline V gene lookup returns CDR1 SGHTS and CDR2 YDEGEE. Trimming shortened V by 5 bases and J by 7 bases, and 22 bases separated the two germline ends. The CDR3, as DNA: TGTGCCAGCAGGGTTCGCGGATCCTCATTACGAGAGCAGTACTTC. The encoded protein is CASRVRGSSLREQYF.

This clone was seen only a few times. The J gene is TRBJ2-1, the V gene TRBV27; 8 bases map to TRBD2. The germline V gene encodes CDR1 MNHEY and CDR2 SMNVEV (reference sequence). CDR3 size: 16 residues. J lost 3 bases, V lost 3 bases, and 7 bases had no gene match. The CDR3, as DNA: TGTGCCAGCAGTTTTGTGTCGGGGGGGGACTACAATGAGCAGTTCTTC. Its protein is CASSFVSGGDYNEQFF.

Of note for this clone: Its ends do not fully match the called genes, so a read error is possible. The chain is built from TRBV7-9 and TRBJ1-2; TRBD1 aligns across 8 bases. The CDR3 contains 17 residues. CDR1 and CDR2 (germline): SEHNR, FQNEAQ (reference sequence). CDR3 bases: TGTTCCAGCAGCTTATGGGGGCGGGACAGGCTAAACTATGGCTACACCTTC. It yields the protein CSSSLWGRDRLNYGYTF.

This chain links TRBV6-5 with TRBJ1-1; 8 positions agree with TRBD1. CDR1 and CDR2 (germline): MNHEY, SVGAGI. The CDR3 consists of 15 residues. V was clipped by 4 bases and J by 6 bases; unmatched bases: 10. CDR3 DNA sequence: TGTGCCAGCAGTTCCAGAGACAGGGGCCCCCCTGAAGCTTTCTTT. It specifies CASSSRDRGPPEAFF.

The V and J genes are TRBV9 and TRBJ1-1, with D possibly matching TRBD1 (5 bases). Trimming shortened V by 0 bases and J by 4 bases, and 10 bases separated the two germline ends. The length of the CDR3 is 14 residues. CDR1 and CDR2 (germline): SGDLS, YYNGEE. The CDR3 loop is CASSVALGGTEAFF. The CDR3 nucleotides read TGTGCCAGCAGCGTAGCTCTCGGGGGCACTGAAGCTTTCTTT.